Following are 13 T cell receptor beta chains from one sample sequenced in a study of technical replicates of blood from a few donors. The repertoire was sequenced with immunoSEQ multiplex PCR; TCRdb's copy has only in-frame clones and lacks some. The table includes tens of thousands of clones, roughly 91% detected once. Specimen: T cells isolated from PBMCs. These receptors originate from a human donor in good health. Some clones in this sample may be carry-over from other donors' samples.

This clone was seen just once. The chain employs TRBV28 and TRBJ2-3; 7 nucleotides agree with TRBD2. The CDR3 contains 14 residues. With V trimmed by 3 bases and J by 1 base, 1 base remained unmatched. Germline values: CDR1 MDHEN, CDR2 SYDVKM. CDR3 coding DNA: TGTGCCAGCAGTTTCGCGGGGGGCACAGATACGCAGTATTTT. Translation gives CASSFAGGTDTQYF.

V gene TRBV2 combines with J gene TRBJ1-1; the D is unclear. Trimming stripped 5 bases from V and 7 bases from J, with 8 bases between. Germline V gene sequence: CDR1 SNHLY, CDR2 FYNNEI. The CDR3 loop spans 11 amino acids. In DNA form, the CDR3 reads TGTGCCAGCAGTTACCACGGTGAAGCTTTCTTT. Amino acid sequence: CASSYHGEAFF.

This rearrangement joins TRBV2 to TRBJ2-4; TRBD2 matches 9 bases. This CDR3 is 15 amino acids long. With V trimmed by 7 bases and J by 7 bases, 11 bases remained unmatched. The germline gives CDR1 SNHLY, CDR2 FYNNEI. CDR3 DNA sequence: TGTGCCAGCAACAGGGAGGCGGGAGGGGGGAACATTCAGTACTTC. As protein: CASNREAGGGNIQYF.

This chain joins TRBV5-5 and TRBJ2-7; 7 positions agree with TRBD1. The germline V gene has CDR1 SGHKS and CDR2 YYEKEE (reference sequence). The CDR3 is 14 amino acids. Trimming took 0 bases from V and 5 from J; bases not matched to a gene: 5. CDR3 in DNA: TGTGCCAGCAGCTTGGAGGGGGCAAGTAACGAGCAGTACTTC. Translation gives CASSLEGASNEQYF.

This chain connects TRBV19 to TRBJ1-1; the match to TRBD1 covers 10 bases. V lost 3 bases, J lost 4 bases, and 11 bases stayed unmatched. The length of the CDR3 is 17 residues. Germline CDR1 LNHDA, CDR2 SQIVND (reference sequence). For the CDR3, the DNA is TGTGCCAGTAGTATTTCGAGACAGGGGGCAAGGGGCACTGAAGCTTTCTTT. Translated: CASSISRQGARGTEAFF.

This clone was seen a handful of times. The rearrangement links TRBV7-9 to TRBJ1-1; perhaps TRBD1 as D (5 bases). The CDR3 length is 13 residues. Deletions cut 3 bases from V and 1 base from J, with 6 bases between. The germline gives CDR1 SEHNR, CDR2 FQNEAQ (reference sequence). The CDR3 is CASSLTENTEAFF. In DNA form, the CDR3 reads TGTGCCAGCAGCTTGACAGAGAACACTGAAGCTTTCTTT.

This chain uses TRBV19 with TRBJ1-4; the D is unclear. The CDR3 covers 15 residues. Germline V gene data show CDR1 as LNHDA and CDR2 as SQIVND (reference sequence). Trimming cost V 1 base and J 4 bases, with 10 bases left between them. CDR3 loop: CASSIATPGNEKLFF. The CDR3 coding sequence is TGTGCCAGTAGTATAGCCACCCCCGGTAATGAAAAACTGTTTTTT.

This rearrangement joins TRBV18 to TRBJ1-6, with D possibly being TRBD1 (5 bases). V lost 5 bases, J lost 8 bases, and 19 bases lay in between. CDR3 size: 16 residues. Germline values: CDR1 KGHSH, CDR2 LQKENI. In nucleotides, the CDR3 is TGTGCCAGCTCATACGGTAGGGAGGGGTGGGATTCACCCCTCCACTTT. Translated, it gives CASSYGREGWDSPLHF.

In this sample, this clone turned up once. V gene TRBV29-1 combines with J gene TRBJ1-1; TRBD1 aligns across 7 bases. This CDR3 is built from 13 residues. The germline V gene has CDR1 SQVTM and CDR2 ANQGSEA. With 3 bases clipped from V and 3 bases from J, the junction kept 4 bases outside the gene matches. Written as DNA, the CDR3 is TGCAGCGTTGATCGACAGGGACACACTGAAGCTTTCTTT. This gives the protein CSVDRQGHTEAFF.

This clone appeared once. DNA of the CDR3: TGTGCCAGCAGTACCTCAGACAGGGGGTATCATGGCTACACCTTC. Its protein is CASSTSDRGYHGYTF. The J gene is TRBJ1-2, the V gene TRBV27, with TRBD1 matching 9 bases. Germline CDR1 MNHEY, CDR2 SMNVEV (reference sequence). V dropped 5 bases and J dropped 6; count of bases not matched to a gene: 10. The CDR3 totals 15 residues.

The chain combines TRBV9 with TRBJ2-1; tentative D call: TRBD2 (6 bases). The CDR3 contains 14 residues. Trimming pared 2 bases from V and 3 bases from J, leaving 9 bases between. Germline CDR1 and CDR2: SGDLS and YYNGEE. CDR3 sequence (DNA): TGTGCCAGCAGCGTTCAGCGGGTCTACAATGAGCAGTTCTTC. Its protein product is CASSVQRVYNEQFF.

V is TRBV2 and J is TRBJ2-1, with TRBD2 matching 7 bases. V lost 2 bases to trimming and J lost 5 bases; unmatched junction nucleotides: 9. Germline V gene sequence: CDR1 SNHLY, CDR2 FYNNEI. The CDR3 sequence is 16 residues long. This CDR3 is CASSEIGLADHNEQFF. CDR3 coding DNA: TGTGCCAGCAGTGAAATCGGTCTAGCGGACCACAATGAGCAGTTCTTC.

V is TRBV9 and J is TRBJ2-1; D not certain. This CDR3 contains 16 residues. Trimming stripped 0 bases from V and 5 bases from J, with 15 bases between. From germline, CDR1 is SGDLS and CDR2 YYNGEE. This CDR3 reads CASSVVALLGHNEQFF. CDR3 bases: TGTGCCAGCAGCGTAGTTGCTCTTCTAGGTCACAATGAGCAGTTCTTC.